The 30 T cell receptor beta chains reported below all come from one sample, sequenced in a study of spatial heterogeneity in lung cancer. Noted time point: sample taken at primary tumor resection. Whole RNA obtained from tumor, nontumor lung or frozen PBMC underwent sequencing without sorting. TCRdb analysed the 5' RACE reads with MiXCR anew, one entry per CDR3 protein. The data hold 50,000 or so distinct CDR3 sequences, with 10% to 15% observed a single time. The material sequenced was PBMCs, taken at surgery. Source of these receptors: a female donor with early-stage non-small cell lung cancer.

J is TRBJ2-4 and V is TRBV3-1; D is possibly TRBD2 (6 bases). V was clipped by 5 bases and J by 3 bases, with 11 bases between them. The CDR3 covers 14 residues. CDR1 and CDR2 from the germline V gene are LGHDT and YNNKEL (reference sequence). CDR3 residues: CASSSGTFKNIQYF. DNA for the CDR3: TGTGCCAGCAGCTCCGGGACTTTCAAAAACATTCAGTACTTC.

V is TRBV5-1 and J is TRBJ2-3; D remains unclear. V gave up 4 bases and J gave up 2 bases, with 11 bases separating them. Germline CDR1 SGHRS, CDR2 YFSETQ. The CDR3 spans 14 residues. The CDR3 sequence: CASSLTWATDTQYF. The CDR3 bases are TGCGCCAGCAGCCTGACTTGGGCCACAGATACGCAGTATTTT.

There are many counts of this clonotype. This chain links TRBV7-2 with TRBJ1-2; possible D gene TRBD1, 6 bases. Trimming pared 0 bases from V and 2 bases from J, leaving 7 bases between. Germline V gene data show CDR1 as SGHTA and CDR2 as FQGNSA. CDR3 size: 14 residues. CDR3 bases: TGTGCCAGCAGCTTAGCGACAGGAAACTATGGCTACACCTTC. It codes for CASSLATGNYGYTF.

This sequence joins TRBV18 and TRBJ2-1, with TRBD2 as a possible D gene (6 bases). Trimming stripped 3 bases from V and 8 bases from J, with 11 bases between. CDR1 KGHSH and CDR2 LQKENI come from the germline V gene. This CDR3 is 13 amino acids long. This chain's CDR3 is CASSPRRDDEQFF. The CDR3 DNA is TGTGCCAGCTCACCGCGGAGGGACGATGAGCAGTTCTTC.

This clonotype was observed at least ten times. The rearrangement links TRBV2 to TRBJ2-1; the match to TRBD2 covers 14 bases. In germline, CDR1 is SNHLY, CDR2 FYNNEI. The CDR3 has 14 amino acids. The V gene end was trimmed by 8 bases and the J gene end by 7 bases; junction bases not matched to a gene: 4. DNA for the CDR3: TGTGCCAGCCGGACTAGCGGGGGGTGGAATGAGCAGTTCTTC. Its translation: CASRTSGGWNEQFF.

This sequence joins TRBV18 and TRBJ1-6; 9 bases fit TRBD1. Germline V gene data show CDR1 as KGHSH and CDR2 as LQKENI. With V trimmed by 4 bases and J by 7 bases, 5 bases remained unmatched. The CDR3 runs 15 residues. CDR3 sequence: CASSLLQGANSPLHF. CDR3 nucleotides: TGTGCCAGCTCACTCTTACAGGGGGCAAATTCACCCCTCCACTTT.

This clonotype was detected a few times. This rearrangement joins TRBV7-2 to TRBJ1-6; D is possibly TRBD1 (5 bases). V lost 7 bases, J lost 7 bases, and 14 bases lay in between. The CDR3 runs 14 residues. Per germline, CDR1 SGHTA and CDR2 FQGNSA. This CDR3 reads CASTRGRGNSPLHF. The DNA for the CDR3 is TGTGCCAGCACCCGGGGACGGGGGAATTCACCCCTCCACTTT.

This clonotype was recorded many times. This chain joins TRBV20-1 and TRBJ1-4; D unresolved. CDR1 is DFQATT and CDR2 is SNEGSKA in the germline V gene (reference sequence). V lost 5 bases, J lost 5 bases, and 15 bases lay in between. The CDR3 has 14 residues. CDR3 DNA: TGCAGTGCTTTAGCGTGGCGGCTAAATGAAAAACTGTTTTTT. Protein: CSALAWRLNEKLFF.

This clonotype occurred many times. The chain employs TRBV20-1 and TRBJ2-1; possibly TRBD2 for D (6 bases). The germline V gene encodes CDR1 DFQATT and CDR2 SNEGSKA (reference sequence). The length of the CDR3 is 13 residues. V dropped 6 bases and J dropped 7 bases, with 16 bases sitting between them. The CDR3 DNA is TGCAGTGCCCCGATAGTTGGGGGGAATGAGCAGTTCTTC. Protein sequence: CSAPIVGGNEQFF.

This clonotype was seen at least ten times. The chain employs TRBV28 and TRBJ2-7, with D perhaps TRBD1 (7 bases). CDR3 length equals 15 residues. Trimming took 5 bases from V and 3 from J, leaving 17 bases between them. Per germline, CDR1 MDHEN and CDR2 SYDVKM. CDR3 loop: CASSPFGQGGYEQYF. Written as DNA, the CDR3 is TGTGCCAGCAGTCCGTTTGGGCAGGGGGGCTACGAGCAGTACTTC.

The chain employs TRBV7-6 and TRBJ2-1; D not resolved. CDR1 SGHVS and CDR2 FNYEAQ come from the germline V gene. This CDR3 comprises 15 residues. V dropped 4 bases and J dropped 6 bases, with 16 bases sitting between them. The CDR3 loop is CASSSPRSKVNEQFF. CDR3 coding DNA: TGTGCCAGCAGCTCACCCCGTAGCAAGGTCAATGAGCAGTTCTTC.

This clonotype was seen a few times. This rearrangement joins TRBV6-5 to TRBJ2-1, with 10 nucleotides matching TRBD2. Germline trimming cut 7 bases from V and 5 bases from J; bases unmatched to any gene: 8. The CDR3 has 15 residues. The germline V gene encodes CDR1 MNHEY and CDR2 SVGAGI. Written as DNA, the CDR3 is TGTGCCAGCAATAAAGCGGGGGGGCCCCACAATGAGCAGTTCTTC. The encoded protein is CASNKAGGPHNEQFF.

This clonotype was picked up a small number of times. The chain is built from TRBV7-6 and TRBJ1-1, with D uncertain. The CDR3 covers 13 residues. Deletions cut 5 bases from V and 1 base from J, with 8 bases between. Germline lookup yields CDR1 SGHVS and CDR2 FNYEAQ. The CDR3 spells CASSSKPNTEAFF. The DNA of the CDR3 is TGTGCCAGCAGCAGCAAACCGAACACTGAAGCTTTCTTT.

The sample holds a few counts of this clonotype. This CDR3 is CASSAAHGKYEQYF. CDR3 coding DNA: TGTGCCAGCAGCGCCGCCCACGGAAAGTACGAGCAGTACTTC. The chain employs TRBV7-2 and TRBJ2-7; D is unresolved. V shed 5 bases and J shed 4 bases, with 15 bases lying between them. Germline V gene sequence: CDR1 SGHTA, CDR2 FQGNSA. The CDR3 is 14 amino acids.

This clonotype occurred many times. The chain couples TRBV28 to TRBJ1-1, with 7 bases lining up with TRBD1. Trimming took 0 bases from V and 4 from J; bases not matched to a gene: 5. Germline-derived CDR1 and CDR2 are MDHEN and SYDVKM. The CDR3 length is 15 residues. CDR3 sequence: CASSLWGTGVTEAFF. The CDR3 nucleotides read TGTGCCAGCAGTTTATGGGGAACAGGGGTCACTGAAGCTTTCTTT.

The J gene is TRBJ2-6, the V gene TRBV2; 12 nucleotides agree with TRBD1. Germline V gene lookup returns CDR1 SNHLY and CDR2 FYNNEI. The CDR3 extends over 17 amino acids. Trimming at V came to 6 bases and at J to 0 bases, leaving 3 bases not matched to a gene. CDR3 amino acids: CASRGTGGLSGANVLTF. The CDR3 bases are TGTGCCAGCAGAGGGACAGGGGGCCTCTCTGGGGCCAACGTCCTGACTTTC. Looking up the rest from reference TRBV2 and TRBJ2-6 gives the full variable domain: EPEVTQTPSHQVTQMGQEVILRCVPISNHLYFYWYRQILGQKVEFLVSFYNNEISEKSEIFDDQFSVERPDGSNFTLKIRSTKLEDSAMYFCASRGTGGLSGANVLTFGAGSRLTVL.

This clonotype was counted only a few times. The chain carries TRBV12-3 or TRBV12-4 and TRBJ1-6; D gene unclear. With 6 bases removed from V and 5 bases from J, the gap between germline ends came to 11 bases. The CDR3 contains 14 residues. The CDR3 region has the DNA TGTGCCAGCAGACCTCAGAGGAATAATTCACCCCTCCACTTT. It is translated as CASRPQRNNSPLHF.

This clonotype was detected a few times. V and J are TRBV6-1 and TRBJ2-1; TRBD2 is a possible D gene (7 bases). CDR1 is MNHNS and CDR2 is SASEGT in the germline V gene. V was pared by 6 bases and J by 4 bases, with 19 bases between. The CDR3 has 16 residues. CDR3 in amino acids: CASRPKGGGHYNEQFF. The DNA of the CDR3 is TGTGCCAGCAGACCCAAAGGCGGGGGCCATTACAATGAGCAGTTCTTC.

The V call is TRBV6-1, the J call TRBJ1-1, with D perhaps TRBD1 (6 bases). Germline V CDR1 and CDR2: MNHNS, SASEGT. The CDR3 totals 15 residues. Trimming removed 0 bases from V and 7 bases from J, with 15 bases in between. CDR3 bases: TGTGCCAGCAGTGAAGCATGGGAGGGGGTGGGTGAAGCTTTCTTT. The encoded protein is CASSEAWEGVGEAFF.

This clonotype was counted a few times. The genes are TRBV5-4 and TRBJ1-1; D gene ambiguous. V was cut by 4 bases and J by 6 bases, with 10 bases left in between. From germline, CDR1 is SGHNT and CDR2 YYREEE (reference sequence). The CDR3 contains 12 residues. The CDR3 DNA reads as TGTGCCAGCAGCGCACTGGGCGCTGAAGCTTTCTTT. This encodes CASSALGAEAFF.

This clonotype was recorded many times. J is TRBJ2-3 and V is TRBV24-1; maybe TRBD1 (5 bases). The CDR3 runs 16 residues. Germline V CDR1 and CDR2: KGHDR, SFDVKD. Between the trimmed V and J ends, which lost 4 bases and 3 bases, there was a span of 16 bases. The CDR3 loop reads CATSDPDPSGTDTQYF. CDR3 nucleotides: TGTGCCACCAGTGACCCCGACCCGTCAGGGACAGATACGCAGTATTTT.

The chain couples TRBV2 to TRBJ2-4; no firm D call. The V end lost 3 bases, the J end lost 9 bases, and 15 bases lay between the germline ends. This CDR3 is 14 amino acids long. From germline, CDR1 is SNHLY and CDR2 FYNNEI. For the CDR3, the DNA is TGTGCCAGCAGTGAGGGGTGGGTTGAGAGCATTCAGTACTTC. Translated, it gives CASSEGWVESIQYF.

This clonotype came up a few times. V is TRBV11-2 and J is TRBJ2-3, with D possibly being TRBD2 (5 bases). This CDR3 spans 14 amino acids. V shed 5 bases and J shed 3 bases, with 12 bases lying between them. From germline, CDR1 is SGHAT and CDR2 FQNNGV. The CDR3 sequence: CASSEGRRTDTQYF. The CDR3 DNA is TGTGCCAGCAGCGAAGGGAGACGTACAGATACGCAGTATTTT.

This clonotype was observed a handful of times. The rearrangement links TRBV18 to TRBJ1-1, with 12 positions matching TRBD1. CDR3 size: 17 residues. The J segment lost 4 bases and the V segment lost 6 bases, leaving 12 bases of the junction unmatched. The germline V gene encodes CDR1 KGHSH and CDR2 LQKENI. This CDR3 is CASSPLNLGQGATEAFF. CDR3 in DNA: TGTGCCAGCTCCCCCCTAAACTTGGGACAGGGGGCCACTGAAGCTTTCTTT. The whole variable domain, filled in from reference TRBV18 and TRBJ1-1, reads NAGVMQNPRHLVRRRGQEARLRCSPMKGHSHVYWYRQLPEEGLKFMVYLQKENIIDESGMPKERFSAEFPKEGPSILRIQQVVRGDSAAYFCASSPLNLGQGATEAFFGQGTRLTVV.

This clonotype was counted between two and nine times. V gene TRBV2 combines with J gene TRBJ1-1, with 7 nucleotides matching TRBD1. Germline V gene sequence: CDR1 SNHLY, CDR2 FYNNEI. This CDR3 has 14 amino acids. After removal of 4 bases from V and 8 bases from J, the junction contained 10 bases not matched to a gene. The CDR3 protein is CASSGDSRVGEAFF. DNA for the CDR3: TGTGCCAGCAGTGGGGACAGCCGGGTCGGGGAAGCTTTCTTT.

In its sample, this clonotype was seen many times. The rearrangement links TRBV24-1 to TRBJ2-4, with 10 positions matching TRBD2. Germline CDR1 reads KGHDR; CDR2 reads SFDVKD. This CDR3 comprises 14 residues. V trimming: 11 bases; J trimming: 2 bases; junction bases outside the gene matches: 5. The CDR3, as DNA: TGTGCCAAGACTAGCGGGCCGTCCAAAAACATTCAGTACTTC. It specifies CAKTSGPSKNIQYF.

J is TRBJ1-5 and V is TRBV6-1; perhaps TRBD1 as D (6 bases). Per germline, CDR1 MNHNS and CDR2 SASEGT. The length of the CDR3 is 16 residues. V lost 5 bases and J 0 bases, leaving 14 bases between the germline ends. CDR3 sequence (DNA): TGTGCCAGCAGTAACGGACAGAGATATAGCAATCAGCCCCAGCATTTT. Translating it yields CASSNGQRYSNQPQHF.

This clonotype was observed a handful of times. The chain links TRBV4-1 to TRBJ2-7; D not resolved. V shed 1 base and J shed 5 bases, with 12 bases lying between them. From germline, CDR1 is MGHRA and CDR2 YSYEKL. The CDR3 covers 14 residues. CDR3 residues: CASSQGPFADEQYF. DNA for the CDR3: TGCGCCAGCAGCCAAGGGCCCTTTGCCGACGAGCAGTACTTC.

A single count supports this clonotype. The chain uses TRBV4-2 and TRBJ1-3; D perhaps matches TRBD1 (6 bases). V dropped 1 base and J dropped 6 bases, with 7 bases sitting between them. The germline V gene encodes CDR1 LGHNA and CDR2 YNFKEQ. The CDR3 totals 13 residues. The CDR3 DNA sequence: TGTGCCAGCAGCCAAGGGACAGAAAACACCATATATTTT. Translating it yields CASSQGTENTIYF.

This clonotype was seen a few times. V and J are TRBV18 and TRBJ1-1; the D gene is possibly TRBD1 (5 bases). CDR1 and CDR2 from the germline V gene are KGHSH and LQKENI. V gave up 3 bases and J gave up 0 bases, with 14 bases separating them. CDR3 size: 16 residues. CDR3 nucleotides: TGTGCCAGCTCACCGGCAGCCGGGACCGTGAACACTGAAGCTTTCTTT. Amino acid sequence: CASSPAAGTVNTEAFF.